These 18 T cell receptor beta chains came from one sample sequenced in a study of T cells in localized non-small cell lung cancer. Data came from immunoSEQ multiplex PCR; TCRdb stores just in-frame clones and leaves some out. The sample contains approximately 30,000 clones, over 75% of which appear only once. The input for sequencing was peripheral blood, taken before any cancer treatment. These receptors all stem from a male donor aged 60 or over with stage III lung adenocarcinoma.

In this sample, this clone turned up once. V usage is TRBV2 and J usage is TRBJ1-1; TRBD1 might be the D (5 bases). Trimming pared 5 bases from V and 8 bases from J, leaving 15 bases between. Germline V gene sequence: CDR1 SNHLY, CDR2 FYNNEI. This CDR3 is 13 amino acids long. The CDR3 region is CASSHRDRTEAFF. For the CDR3, the DNA is TGTGCCAGCAGTCACCGGGACCGGACAGAAGCTTTCTTT.

V is TRBV7-2 and J is TRBJ1-1; the D is unclear. The V gene's germline CDR1 is SGHTA and CDR2 FQGNSA. The CDR3 spans 14 residues. Trimming removed 5 bases at V and 0 bases at J, with 10 bases between. The DNA for the CDR3 is TGTGCCAGCAGCATGTACCTTATGAACACTGAAGCTTTCTTT. Protein product: CASSMYLMNTEAFF.

V and J are TRBV2 and TRBJ2-7, with no clear D. The V end was cut by 0 bases, the J end by 2 bases, with 5 bases between. CDR3 length equals 13 residues. Germline V gene sequence: CDR1 SNHLY, CDR2 FYNNEI. The CDR3: CASSEATAYEQYF. The CDR3 DNA reads TGTGCCAGCAGTGAAGCCACAGCCTACGAGCAGTACTTC.

This chain links TRBV7-6 with TRBJ2-1, with D tentatively TRBD1 (5 bases). V was cut by 3 bases and J by 5 bases, with 14 bases left in between. The CDR3 extends over 15 amino acids. Germline V gene sequence: CDR1 SGHVS, CDR2 FNYEAQ. CDR3 protein: CASSFRQGFNNEQFF. For the CDR3, the DNA is TGTGCCAGCAGCTTCCGTCAGGGATTCAACAATGAGCAGTTCTTC.

The CDR3 DNA reads TGTGCCAGCAGTTCGGTCGGGTCCAGGGTGCCGGAAGCTTTCTTT. Protein: CASSSVGSRVPEAFF. The V call is TRBV6-6, the J call TRBJ1-1, with D perhaps matching TRBD1 (5 bases). This CDR3 contains 15 residues. V dropped 4 bases and J dropped 8 bases, with 20 bases sitting between them. CDR1 and CDR2 from the germline V gene are MNHNY and SVGAGI (reference sequence).

The rearrangement uses TRBV6-6 and TRBJ1-1; D unresolved. The V end was cut by 8 bases, the J end by 4 bases, with 17 bases between. The CDR3 covers 14 residues. CDR1 and CDR2 from the germline V gene are MNHNY and SVGAGI (reference sequence). CDR3 sequence: CASLPSGSPTEAFF. Written as DNA, the CDR3 is TGTGCCAGCCTCCCCTCGGGGAGTCCCACTGAAGCTTTCTTT.

The chain links TRBV5-4 to TRBJ2-3, with D tentatively TRBD2 (5 bases). Germline V gene data show CDR1 as SGHNT and CDR2 as YYREEE (reference sequence). The germline V and J ends were trimmed by 1 base and 2 bases, with 11 bases remaining between them. The CDR3 runs 15 residues. CDR3 protein: CASSLITRTTDTQYF. The CDR3 nucleotides are TGTGCCAGCAGCTTGATTACTAGAACCACAGATACGCAGTATTTT.

This rearrangement joins TRBV14 to TRBJ1-4; the D is unclear. The CDR3 loop spans 13 amino acids. Per germline, CDR1 SGHDN and CDR2 FVKESK. The V and J ends lost 0 bases and 9 bases respectively, with 8 bases between them. CDR3 bases: TGTGCCAGCAGCCAAGAAGGGTCGAAAAAACTGTTTTTT. It specifies CASSQEGSKKLFF.

The V call is TRBV5-1, the J call TRBJ1-6; 8 bases agree with TRBD1. Germline V gives CDR1 SGHRS, CDR2 YFSETQ. The V segment lost 3 bases and the J segment 10 bases; nucleotides outside the gene matches: 15. This CDR3 has 17 residues. The CDR3 DNA reads TGCGCCAGCAGCTATCAGGGGGCGCGCCAGGGAGGATCACCCCTCCACTTT. This encodes CASSYQGARQGGSPLHF.

The sample holds a few counts of this clone. This chain uses TRBV5-1 with TRBJ1-1; D possibly corresponds to TRBD1 (6 bases). Looked up from germline, CDR1 is SGHRS and CDR2 is YFSETQ. V lost 4 bases and J lost 5, with 15 bases in between. The CDR3 has 14 amino acids. The CDR3 region has the DNA TGCGCCAGCAGCACCGCGGTAGGGGGGACTGAAGCTTTCTTT. Translated, it gives CASSTAVGGTEAFF.

Written as DNA, the CDR3 is TGTGCCAGCAGCCTGGGACAGGGCTACGGGTGGCCCCAGCATTTT. It is translated as CASSLGQGYGWPQHF. The V gene is TRBV7-6, the J gene TRBJ1-5; TRBD1 matches at 9 bases. The V and J ends lost 5 bases and 9 bases, in that order; junction bases with no gene match: 11. The CDR3 runs to 15 residues. Germline CDR1 is SGHVS and CDR2 is FNYEAQ.

This clone was seen only once. The rearrangement links TRBV28 to TRBJ1-2; D might be TRBD1 (6 bases). V was clipped by 6 bases and J by 7 bases, with 18 bases between them. CDR1 MDHEN and CDR2 SYDVKM come from the germline V gene. This CDR3 region has 14 residues. The CDR3 sequence: CASRTSAGVSGYTF. CDR3 nucleotides: TGTGCCAGCAGGACCTCGGCAGGGGTTTCTGGCTACACCTTC.

This sequence joins TRBV6-5 and TRBJ1-5, with TRBD1 matching over 9 bases. The germline CDR1 and CDR2 sequences are MNHEY and SVGAGI. J gave up 3 bases and V 2 bases, and 2 bases lay outside the gene matches. The CDR3 is made up of 15 amino acids. In DNA, the CDR3 is TGTGCCAGCAGTTACGGGACAGGGCTCAATCAGCCCCAGCATTTT. Translation: CASSYGTGLNQPQHF.

This chain joins TRBV9 and TRBJ2-5; 7 positions match TRBD1. The germline gives CDR1 SGDLS, CDR2 YYNGEE. CDR3 length equals 15 residues. V shed 3 bases, J shed 3 bases, and the junction held 8 bases outside the gene matches. The CDR3 region is CASSGSGQPKETQYF. CDR3 bases: TGTGCCAGCAGCGGATCGGGACAGCCCAAAGAGACCCAGTACTTC.

The chain combines TRBV10-3 with TRBJ2-7, with unresolved D. Trimming shortened V by 7 bases and J by 3 bases, and 10 bases separated the two germline ends. This CDR3 is built from 12 residues. Germline V CDR1 and CDR2: ENHRY, SYGVKD. The CDR3 loop reads CAINDGIYEQYF. CDR3 DNA sequence: TGTGCCATCAACGACGGAATCTACGAGCAGTACTTC.

This rearrangement joins TRBV9 to TRBJ1-1, with 8 bases fitting TRBD1. Germline V lookup: CDR1 SGDLS, CDR2 YYNGEE. The CDR3 totals 15 residues. With V trimmed by 4 bases and J by 3 bases, 8 bases remained unmatched. The CDR3 spells CASSFGTGGDTEAFF. CDR3 DNA sequence: TGTGCCAGCAGCTTCGGGACAGGTGGTGACACTGAAGCTTTCTTT.

There are a few counts of this clone. The V call is TRBV7-2, the J call TRBJ1-4, with D possibly matching TRBD1 (6 bases). V shed 6 bases and J shed 8 bases, with 13 bases lying between them. The CDR3 length is 13 residues. Germline V gives CDR1 SGHTA, CDR2 FQGNSA. CDR3 residues: CASRQGSVEKLFF. The CDR3 DNA reads TGTGCCAGCAGACAGGGTTCTGTGGAAAAACTGTTTTTT.

V is TRBV5-1 and J is TRBJ2-7, with 7 bases identical to TRBD2. V dropped 5 bases and J dropped 3; count of bases not matched to a gene: 8. This CDR3 comprises 14 residues. Germline V gives CDR1 SGHRS, CDR2 YFSETQ. CDR3 in DNA: TGCGCCAGCAGTCTGGGACTAACCCTCTACGAGCAGTACTTC. Encoded protein: CASSLGLTLYEQYF. Using reference TRBV5-1 and TRBJ2-7 for the parts outside the CDR3, the full variable domain is KAGVTQTPRYLIKTRGQQVTLSCSPISGHRSVSWYQQTPGQGLQFLFEYFSETQRNKGNFPGRFSGRQFSNSRSEMNVSTLELGDSALYLCASSLGLTLYEQYFGPGTRLTVT.